Reported below is one TCR beta chain. This sample is drawn from a study of cytomegalovirus exposure and HLA in healthy donors. Primers included in the PCR were 60 Vbeta and 13 Jbeta primers. Per the original methods: A later analysis counted 80 million or so unique TCR beta chains, around 10 million shared. Libraries were prepared by immunoSEQ multiplex PCR; TCRdb keeps only in-frame clonotypes and omits some of them. V and J calls and clone size are those listed in that table; D and trimming were worked out from the DNA. The sample yields about 160,000 clones, roughly 80% seen once. This CDR3 is 16 amino acids long. The V gene's germline CDR1 is LNHDA and CDR2 SQIVND (reference sequence). The ends were cut back, 1 base at V and 4 bases at J, with 14 bases in the middle.

This chain connects TRBV19 to TRBJ1-5; maybe TRBD1 (5 bases). This clonotype was obtained from a woman in her forties or fifties in good health and CMV-seronegative. The sequenced sample was PBMCs. CDR3 DNA sequence: TGTGCCAGTAGTATAGCTTCAGGGAAAGGAAATCAGCCCCAGCATTTT. Translating gives CASSIASGKGNQPQHF.